The 25 T cell receptor beta chains below all came from one sample that was sequenced in a study of CD8+ T cells in alopecia areata. Extraction of RNA preceded its reverse transcription into cDNA, which served as the sequencing template. Assay used: immunoSEQ multiplex PCR; TCRdb lists only in-frame clones, some missing. The sample lists 150,000 or so clones, more than 40% occurring once. Sequencing used CD4+ T cells sorted from blood. The receptors originated from a human donor with alopecia areata.

The rearrangement uses TRBV29-1 and TRBJ2-7; D is perhaps TRBD1 (6 bases). CDR1 is SQVTM and CDR2 is ANQGSEA in the germline V gene. This CDR3 has 15 amino acids. V was cut by 6 bases and J by 2 bases, with 20 bases left in between. CDR3 sequence reads: CSVRPTGTTPYEQYF. Written as DNA, the CDR3 is TGCAGCGTACGCCCGACAGGAACTACGCCCTACGAGCAGTACTTC.

This chain links TRBV28 with TRBJ1-2; D remains ambiguous. The CDR3 contains 12 residues. Looked up from germline, CDR1 is MDHEN and CDR2 is SYDVKM. V was cut by 6 bases and J by 4 bases, with 9 bases left in between. The CDR3 spells CASRRETYGYTF. DNA of the CDR3: TGTGCCAGCAGGCGGGAAACCTATGGCTACACCTTC.

The chain links TRBV27 to TRBJ1-4; tentative D call: TRBD1 (5 bases). V lost 7 bases, J lost 8 bases, and 29 bases lay in between. Germline loops: CDR1 MNHEY, CDR2 SMNVEV (reference sequence). The CDR3 sequence is 18 residues long. The CDR3, as DNA: TGTGCCAGCAAGAGGCGGGGGGAATATTGGGGAGTCGGCGAAAAACTGTTTTTT. As protein: CASKRRGEYWGVGEKLFF.

The chain uses TRBV19 and TRBJ2-1; D is uncertain. Germline V gene lookup returns CDR1 LNHDA and CDR2 SQIVND (reference sequence). This CDR3 contains 13 residues. The germline V and J ends were trimmed by 3 bases and 10 bases, with 13 bases remaining between them. The CDR3 spells CASSMQSLGEQFF. The CDR3 nucleotides read TGTGCCAGTAGTATGCAATCTCTGGGGGAGCAGTTCTTC. The full variable domain, in which reference TRBV19 and TRBJ2-1 provide the parts outside the CDR3, is DGGITQSPKYLFRKEGQNVTLSCEQNLNHDAMYWYRQDPGQGLRLIYYSQIVNDFQKGDIAEGYSVSREKKESFPLTVTSAQKNPTAFYLCASSMQSLGEQFFGPGTRLTVL.

The V call is TRBV11-3, the J call TRBJ1-5, with D unclear. This CDR3 has 11 residues. Per the germline V gene, CDR1 is SGHNT and CDR2 is YENEEA. With 4 bases removed from V and 7 bases from J, the gap between germline ends came to 5 bases. CDR3 sequence (DNA): TGTGCCAGCAGCTCCCTACAGCCCCAGCATTTT. Protein product: CASSSLQPQHF.

This chain joins TRBV6-5 and TRBJ1-2; 8 bases fit TRBD1. The germline V gene has CDR1 MNHEY and CDR2 SVGAGI. The CDR3 totals 14 residues. V was clipped by 6 bases and J by 3 bases; unmatched bases: 6. CDR3 protein: CASSGTGDYYGYTF. The CDR3 nucleotides read TGTGCCAGCAGCGGGACAGGAGATTACTATGGCTACACCTTC.

This clone appeared a few times. The chain couples TRBV28 to TRBJ2-5; D perhaps matches TRBD1 (7 bases). The CDR3 totals 16 residues. CDR1 and CDR2 from the germline V gene are MDHEN and SYDVKM. Trimming pared 5 bases from V and 0 bases from J, leaving 16 bases between. Here the CDR3 DNA reads TGTGCCAGCAGTGATAGACAGGGACTTTACCAAGAGACCCAGTACTTC. Its protein product is CASSDRQGLYQETQYF.

This clone was counted between two and nine times. V and J are TRBV29-1 and TRBJ2-7; D is tentatively TRBD1 or TRBD2 (5 bases each). The V end was cut by 4 bases, the J end by 3 bases, with 13 bases between. Germline V gene lookup returns CDR1 SQVTM and CDR2 ANQGSEA. The CDR3 is made up of 13 amino acids. In DNA, the CDR3 is TGCAGCGTTGGAGAGGGGAACTTCTACGAGCAGTACTTC. Translating it yields CSVGEGNFYEQYF.

This chain uses TRBV2 with TRBJ2-7, with D maybe TRBD2 (6 bases). The CDR3 covers 14 residues. Trimming cost V 6 bases and J 0 bases, with 12 bases left between them. Germline CDR1 and CDR2: SNHLY and FYNNEI. The CDR3 region has the DNA TGTGCCAGCAGGGGTCTAGCGAGCTCCTACGAGCAGTACTTC. It encodes CASRGLASSYEQYF.

The V call is TRBV5-1, the J call TRBJ2-1; 11 bases map to TRBD2. The CDR3 extends over 15 amino acids. Looked up from germline, CDR1 is SGHRS and CDR2 is YFSETQ. The V segment lost 4 bases and the J segment 4 bases; nucleotides outside the gene matches: 4. CDR3 sequence: CASSTTSGRYNEQFF. The CDR3, as DNA: TGCGCCAGCAGCACTACTAGCGGGAGATACAATGAGCAGTTCTTC.

The chain has TRBV2 and TRBJ2-3; 10 bases fit TRBD2. Trimming cost V 0 bases and J 3 bases; bases outside gene matches: 3. CDR1 is SNHLY and CDR2 is FYNNEI in the germline V gene. The CDR3 is made up of 16 amino acids. The CDR3 is CASSEAGLALTDTQYF. The CDR3 coding sequence is TGTGCCAGCAGTGAAGCGGGACTAGCGTTAACAGATACGCAGTATTTT.

A few counts support this clone. The gene calls are TRBV29-1 and TRBJ2-2, with TRBD2 matching 10 bases. The CDR3 consists of 16 residues. Germline V gives CDR1 SQVTM, CDR2 ANQGSEA. Unmatched junction bases numbered 10, after V lost 4 bases and J lost 5 bases. The CDR3 protein is CSVVPSGRSGTGELFF. CDR3 in DNA: TGCAGCGTTGTCCCTAGCGGGAGATCCGGGACCGGGGAGCTGTTTTTT.

The genes are TRBV7-9 and TRBJ2-1; 11 bases are a match to TRBD2. V shed 5 bases and J 5 bases; nucleotides not matched to a gene: 11. Germline lookup yields CDR1 SEHNR and CDR2 FQNEAQ (reference sequence). The CDR3 is 17 residues long. CDR3 bases: TGTGCCAGCAGCCAATTCAAACTAGCGGGAGTTGACAATGAGCAGTTCTTC. This sequence encodes CASSQFKLAGVDNEQFF.

The chain combines TRBV9 with TRBJ2-7, with D possibly matching TRBD2 (5 bases). The V end was cut by 4 bases, the J end by 7 bases, with 21 bases between. CDR3 length: 15 residues. Germline values: CDR1 SGDLS, CDR2 YYNGEE. In nucleotides, the CDR3 is TGTGCCAGCAGCCCCCGGGAATACACTGGGTGGGAGCAGTACTTC. This sequence encodes CASSPREYTGWEQYF.

V and J are TRBV9 and TRBJ2-7; 7 bases are a match to TRBD2. The CDR3 is made up of 18 amino acids. The germline V gene encodes CDR1 SGDLS and CDR2 YYNGEE. Unmatched junction bases numbered 14, after V lost 0 bases and J lost 2 bases. The CDR3 spells CASSVGSSGPAITYEQYF. The CDR3 bases are TGTGCCAGCAGCGTAGGTTCTAGCGGACCCGCGATTACCTACGAGCAGTACTTC. The complete variable domain, with remaining parts taken from reference TRBV9 and TRBJ2-7, reads DSGVTQTPKHLITATGQRVTLRCSPRSGDLSVYWYQQSLDQGLQFLIQYYNGEERAKGNILERFSAQQFPDLHSELNLSSLELGDSALYFCASSVGSSGPAITYEQYFGPGTRLTVT.

The gene calls are TRBV28 and TRBJ2-3; 8 nucleotides line up with TRBD1. This CDR3 has 14 residues. The V gene's germline CDR1 is MDHEN and CDR2 SYDVKM. After removal of 10 bases from V and 0 bases from J, the junction contained 6 bases not matched to a gene. The CDR3 region is CAIEDRASTDTQYF. The DNA of the CDR3 is TGTGCCATAGAGGACAGGGCCAGCACAGATACGCAGTATTTT.

This sequence joins TRBV5-1 and TRBJ2-6, with D perhaps TRBD2 (5 bases). The germline V gene has CDR1 SGHRS and CDR2 YFSETQ. V dropped 0 bases and J dropped 2 bases, with 12 bases sitting between them. This CDR3 region has 17 residues. The CDR3 DNA is TGCGCCAGCAGCTTGGCGCCAGGAGGCGCTGGGGCCAACGTCCTGACTTTC. Translating gives CASSLAPGGAGANVLTF. The entire variable domain, with the rest obtained from reference TRBV5-1 and TRBJ2-6, is as follows: KAGVTQTPRYLIKTRGQQVTLSCSPISGHRSVSWYQQTPGQGLQFLFEYFSETQRNKGNFPGRFSGRQFSNSRSEMNVSTLELGDSALYLCASSLAPGGAGANVLTFGAGSRLTVL.

This clone was recorded once. The chain is built from TRBV9 and TRBJ2-3; unclear D gene. The V gene's germline CDR1 is SGDLS and CDR2 YYNGEE. Trimming removed 2 bases at V and 1 base at J, with 11 bases between. The CDR3 contains 15 residues. The CDR3 here is CASSVTDLGTDTQYF. CDR3 DNA sequence: TGTGCCAGCAGCGTGACGGATCTGGGCACAGATACGCAGTATTTT.

The V and J genes are TRBV5-1 and TRBJ2-7; D call uncertain. CDR1 SGHRS and CDR2 YFSETQ come from the germline V gene. CDR3 length: 13 residues. V lost 4 bases, J lost 3 bases, and 11 bases lay in between. CDR3 DNA sequence: TGCGCCAGCAGCGGAATGAATAGCTACGAGCAGTACTTC. It codes for CASSGMNSYEQYF.

The table lists this clone with a few counts. The chain is built from TRBV5-1 and TRBJ1-3, with no clear D. Deletions cut 1 base from V and 2 bases from J, with 10 bases between. The germline V gene encodes CDR1 SGHRS and CDR2 YFSETQ. The CDR3 length is 15 residues. This CDR3 reads CASSLSRQAGNTIYF. The CDR3 DNA follows: TGCGCCAGCAGCTTGAGTCGTCAGGCTGGAAACACCATATATTTT.

This clone was picked up a small number of times. The V gene is TRBV29-1, the J gene TRBJ2-7; 7 bases map to TRBD1. The CDR3 is made up of 14 amino acids. Trimming removed 5 bases from V and 0 bases from J; junction bases left unmatched: 7. CDR1 is SQVTM and CDR2 is ANQGSEA in the germline V gene. The CDR3 loop is CSVRYRGHSYEQYF. CDR3 bases: TGCAGCGTTCGATACAGGGGTCACTCCTACGAGCAGTACTTC.

For the CDR3, the DNA is TGCAGCGTTGAGACCCCAGGCTGGGAGACCCAGTACTTC. Translated, it gives CSVETPGWETQYF. The chain carries TRBV29-1 and TRBJ2-5; D gene ambiguous. This CDR3 region has 13 residues. The V end lost 3 bases, the J end lost 5 bases, and 13 bases lay between the germline ends. CDR1 is SQVTM and CDR2 is ANQGSEA in the germline V gene.

The chain combines TRBV6-5 with TRBJ2-4; D not resolved. Trimming cost V 0 bases and J 0 bases, with 6 bases left between them. This CDR3 contains 15 residues. Germline V gene lookup returns CDR1 MNHEY and CDR2 SVGAGI. The CDR3 nucleotides read TGTGCCAGCAGTTACTCGAGTATAGCCAAAAACATTCAGTACTTC. Translation gives CASSYSSIAKNIQYF.

V and J are TRBV29-1 and TRBJ1-1; the D gene is possibly TRBD1 (5 bases). This CDR3 is built from 11 residues. Germline V gives CDR1 SQVTM, CDR2 ANQGSEA. The germline V and J ends were trimmed by 8 bases and 10 bases, with 17 bases remaining between them. CDR3 region: CSTRTSTGAFF. The CDR3 nucleotides read TGCAGCACCCGAACAAGTACAGGAGCTTTCTTT.

This chain uses TRBV7-8 with TRBJ2-1, with TRBD1 matching 7 bases. J gave up 3 bases and V 5 bases, and 4 bases lay outside the gene matches. Germline CDR1 SGHVS, CDR2 FQNEAQ. The CDR3 is 14 residues long. The CDR3 reads CASSARDSYNEQFF. CDR3 in DNA: TGTGCCAGCAGCGCCCGGGACAGCTACAATGAGCAGTTCTTC.